A single sample is the source of the 19 T cell receptor beta chains below, sequenced in a study of blood T cell repertoires in COVID-19. Produced via immunoSEQ multiplex PCR; TCRdb's table is partial and in-frame only. The repertoire includes some 110,000 clones, 75% to 90% of them detected once, and 7.9% sits in the top ten. Sequencing was performed on peripheral blood. These TCRs come from a man between 70 and 80 years old with acute or convalescent COVID-19.

To note about this clone: At one boundary the junction diverges from the germline segment, which might be a read error. V and J are TRBV6-1 and TRBJ1-6; D possibly corresponds to TRBD1 (5 bases). Per the germline V gene, CDR1 is MNHNS and CDR2 is SASEGT. The CDR3 covers 14 residues. This chain's CDR3 is CASIEDRGNSPLHF. CDR3 nucleotide sequence: TGTGCCAGCATTGAAGACCGGGGGAATTCACCCCTCCACTTT.

This clone is a singleton in its sample. This sequence joins TRBV19 and TRBJ1-5, with 7 positions matching TRBD1. Germline assignment: CDR1 LNHDA and CDR2 SQIVND (reference sequence). V dropped 7 bases and J dropped 0; count of bases not matched to a gene: 6. The CDR3 contains 15 residues. This chain's CDR3 is CASIGGGSSNQPQHF. CDR3 DNA: TGTGCCAGTATTGGAGGGGGCAGTAGCAATCAGCCCCAGCATTTT.

This chain uses TRBV6-5 with TRBJ1-1, with a possible D match to TRBD1 (6 bases). Trimming took off 6 bases at V and 14 bases at J, with 16 bases between the two ends. Looked up from germline, CDR1 is MNHEY and CDR2 is SVGAGI. The CDR3 totals 11 residues. The CDR3 coding sequence is TGTGCCAGCAGAACAGGGTTTTCGATGTTCTTT. Protein sequence: CASRTGFSMFF.

This clone was seen a handful of times. The gene calls are TRBV2 and TRBJ1-2, with D maybe TRBD1 (6 bases). CDR1 is SNHLY, CDR2 FYNNEI, per germline. The V gene lost 6 bases and the J gene lost 5 bases, with 13 bases spanning the gap. The CDR3 length is 13 residues. Here the CDR3 DNA reads TGTGCCAGCAGGGCGGACAGTCCGTATGGCTACACCTTC. Residues: CASRADSPYGYTF.

V usage is TRBV6-5 and J usage is TRBJ1-2; 7 positions match TRBD1. With 5 bases clipped from V and 2 bases from J, the junction kept 2 bases outside the gene matches. This CDR3 is 13 amino acids long. The germline gives CDR1 MNHEY, CDR2 SVGAGI. CDR3 bases: TGTGCCAGCAGTCCGGACAGGAACTATGGCTACACCTTC. Translated: CASSPDRNYGYTF.

The rearrangement uses TRBV19 and TRBJ2-4; possible D gene TRBD1, 5 bases. CDR1 LNHDA and CDR2 SQIVND come from the germline V gene (reference sequence). This CDR3 is built from 15 residues. V lost 3 bases to trimming and J lost 1 base, with 10 bases between them. The CDR3 here is CASSMEGAAKNIQYF. The CDR3 DNA follows: TGTGCCAGTAGTATGGAAGGGGCGGCCAAAAACATTCAGTACTTC. Based on the CDR3 plus reference TRBV19 and TRBJ2-4, the full variable domain is DGGITQSPKYLFRKEGQNVTLSCEQNLNHDAMYWYRQDPGQGLRLIYYSQIVNDFQKGDIAEGYSVSREKKESFPLTVTSAQKNPTAFYLCASSMEGAAKNIQYFGAGTRLSVL.

The chain combines TRBV28 with TRBJ1-1; D might be TRBD1 (5 bases). The CDR3 is 12 residues long. Per the germline V gene, CDR1 is MDHEN and CDR2 is SYDVKM. Trimming took off 3 bases at V and 10 bases at J, with 12 bases between the two ends. CDR3 bases: TGTGCCAGCAGTTTGTTGGGGCAGGGAGCTTTCTTT. It specifies CASSLLGQGAFF.

The genes are TRBV30 and TRBJ1-1; D gene unclear. The CDR3 totals 12 residues. Looked up from germline, CDR1 is GTSNPN and CDR2 is SVGIG (reference sequence). V was trimmed by 3 bases and J by 4 bases, leaving 9 bases between them. The DNA of the CDR3 is TGTGCCTGGAGGGGAGGGTTCACTGAAGCTTTCTTT. The encoded protein is CAWRGGFTEAFF. The full variable domain, with the rest looked up from reference TRBV30 and TRBJ1-1, is SQTIHQWPATLVQPVGSPLSLECTVEGTSNPNLYWYRQAAGRGLQLLFYSVGIGQISSEVPQNLSASRPQDRQFILSSKKLLLSDSGFYLCAWRGGFTEAFFGQGTRLTVV.

The CDR3 reads CASSLASTASGYTF. In DNA, the CDR3 is TGTGCCAGCAGCTTAGCAAGCACAGCTTCTGGCTACACCTTC. The V gene is TRBV7-9, the J gene TRBJ1-2; D gene uncertain. V lost 0 bases and J 7 bases, leaving 12 bases between the germline ends. The CDR3 covers 14 residues. Germline assignment: CDR1 SEHNR and CDR2 FQNEAQ (reference sequence).

V and J are TRBV4-1 and TRBJ1-2; D remains unclear. With 4 bases removed from V and 3 bases from J, the gap between germline ends came to 12 bases. Looked up from germline, CDR1 is MGHRA and CDR2 is YSYEKL. CDR3 length: 14 residues. CDR3: CASSPGVGYYGYTF. The CDR3 nucleotides are TGCGCCAGCAGCCCCGGGGTGGGTTACTATGGCTACACCTTC.

This clone was recorded only once. V and J are TRBV11-2 and TRBJ1-2; D not resolved. The CDR3 extends over 16 amino acids. The V gene's germline CDR1 is SGHAT and CDR2 FQNNGV. V shed 5 bases and J shed 4 bases, with 20 bases lying between them. The CDR3 DNA reads as TGTGCCAGCAGCACGACTAGGACGCTTAACTCCTATGGCTACACCTTC. It yields the protein CASSTTRTLNSYGYTF.

This chain uses TRBV3-1 (or the pseudogene TRBV3-2) with TRBJ1-4; TRBD1 might be the D (6 bases). The CDR3 is 15 amino acids. Trimming removed 5 bases from V and 8 bases from J, with 18 bases in between. Looked up from germline, CDR1 is LGHDT and CDR2 is YNNKEL (reference sequence). CDR3 sequence: CASSSRTATLEKLFF. The CDR3 DNA reads as TGTGCCAGCAGCAGTAGGACAGCCACTCTGGAAAAACTGTTTTTT.

A few counts support this clone. This chain links TRBV5-6 with TRBJ2-7; 7 bases map to TRBD1. V trimming: 3 bases; J trimming: 0 bases; junction bases outside the gene matches: 6. The CDR3 covers 15 residues. Germline V CDR1 and CDR2: SGHDT, YYEEEE. The CDR3 sequence is CASSSPGQSSYEQYF. CDR3 coding DNA: TGTGCCAGCAGCTCCCCGGGACAGTCCTCCTACGAGCAGTACTTC.

This chain's CDR3 is CASSPGSGRYNEQFF. CDR3 coding DNA: TGTGCCAGCAGCCCTGGGTCAGGGCGCTACAATGAGCAGTTCTTC. The chain uses TRBV7-8 and TRBJ2-1; possible D gene TRBD1, 5 bases. The V and J ends lost 5 bases and 3 bases respectively, with 14 bases between them. This CDR3 is built from 15 residues. Germline V gene sequence: CDR1 SGHVS, CDR2 FQNEAQ.

The J gene is TRBJ2-6, the V gene TRBV6-5, with D hard to call. This CDR3 has 14 residues. Germline CDR1 reads MNHEY; CDR2 reads SVGAGI. Trimming cost V 7 bases and J 0 bases, with 7 bases left between them. Written as DNA, the CDR3 is TGTGCCAGCACTAGGTCCTCTGGGGCCAACGTCCTGACTTTC. Its protein product is CASTRSSGANVLTF.

This clone has just a few counts. This chain joins TRBV12-3 or TRBV12-4 and TRBJ1-5; D gene uncertain. The CDR3 loop spans 13 amino acids. V was clipped by 4 bases and J by 2 bases, with 6 bases between them. The CDR3 reads CASSYFGNQPQHF. In DNA, the CDR3 is TGTGCCAGCAGTTATTTCGGCAATCAGCCCCAGCATTTT.

The chain recombines TRBV6-5 with TRBJ2-7; perhaps TRBD1 as D (5 bases). The V gene lost 6 bases and the J gene lost 3 bases, with 18 bases spanning the gap. The length of the CDR3 is 15 residues. The germline V gene encodes CDR1 MNHEY and CDR2 SVGAGI. The CDR3 is CASRGLGAMVYEQYF. Here the CDR3 DNA reads TGTGCCAGCAGGGGCCTAGGGGCAATGGTCTACGAGCAGTACTTC.

V and J are TRBV19 and TRBJ2-7, with 10 bases that match TRBD1. The J segment lost 0 bases and the V segment lost 3 bases, leaving 5 bases of the junction unmatched. The CDR3 consists of 16 residues. CDR1 and CDR2 (germline): LNHDA, SQIVND (reference sequence). The CDR3 DNA sequence: TGTGCCAGTAGTATGGTCGGGACAGGGGCCTCCTACGAGCAGTACTTC. Amino acids: CASSMVGTGASYEQYF.

J is TRBJ2-7 and V is TRBV28; the D gene is possibly TRBD1 (5 bases). This CDR3 has 15 residues. Deletions cut 7 bases from V and 3 bases from J, with 19 bases between. Germline V gives CDR1 MDHEN, CDR2 SYDVKM. This CDR3 reads CASTVARTLHYEQYF. DNA of the CDR3: TGTGCCAGCACCGTGGCCAGGACACTGCACTACGAGCAGTACTTC.